This T cell receptor (beta chain) was identified in a study of T cell repertoires in cytomegalovirus infection. Turning to the study itself: Alongside well-studied HLA-B-restricted CMV epitopes, recently identified HLA-C-restricted CMV epitopes were also used. Both a matching HLA type and CMV infection were indicated by public TCR beta signatures.

Findings of the study overall: Clonotypes of TCR beta that were HLA-C-restricted and CMV-specific dominated the ex vivo response. Summed public TCR beta family frequency identified CMV carriers bearing the relevant HLA.

TCRdb re-derived calls from the reads in MiXCR, one entry per CDR3 protein. The repertoire consists of about 700,000 distinct CDR3 sequences, with roughly 30% occurring once and the leading ten covering roughly 20%. Ten or more counts support this clonotype. Antigen: not known. This TCR was recovered from a human donor in good health (CMV status not recorded). Some clones in this sample may be carry-over from other donors' samples. The sequencing here drew on cultured PBMCs, taken from culture after CMV antigen stimulation.

CDR3 in DNA: TGTGCCAGTGGTTCCTACGAGCAGTACTTC. It specifies CASGSYEQYF. J is TRBJ2-7 and V is TRBV6-2 or TRBV6-3; D gene uncertain. The CDR3 spans 10 residues. The V and J ends lost 9 bases and 1 base respectively, with 4 bases between them. Germline V lookup: CDR1 MNHEY, CDR2 SVGEGT.